The 15 T cell receptor beta chains below all came from one sample that was sequenced in a study of blood T cell repertoires in COVID-19. The protocol was immunoSEQ multiplex PCR, while the TCRdb copy is restricted to in-frame clones and leaves out a portion. The sample gives around 260,000 clones, 80% to 90% of which show up once; approximately 4.2% is in the top ten. The sample comprised PBMCs or T cells enriched from blood (not recorded which). These receptors were taken from a woman under 40 who had recovered from COVID-19.

This sequence joins TRBV10-1 and TRBJ1-2; 8 positions agree with TRBD1. The CDR3 covers 15 residues. CDR1 is WNHNN, CDR2 SYGVQD, per germline (reference sequence). With V trimmed by 0 bases and J by 8 bases, 8 bases remained unmatched. CDR3 amino acids: CASSESTGAYKGYTF. The CDR3 region has the DNA TGCGCCAGCAGTGAGTCGACAGGGGCGTATAAAGGCTACACCTTC.

This sequence joins TRBV28 and TRBJ1-1, with TRBD1 matching 7 bases. CDR1 and CDR2 (germline): MDHEN, SYDVKM. The CDR3 runs 14 residues. The ends lost 9 bases at V and 3 bases at J; junction bases unmatched: 10. DNA of the CDR3: TGTGCCAGTGCCTACAGGGGAGGCGACACTGAAGCTTTCTTT. It yields the protein CASAYRGGDTEAFF.

Turning to this clone: Distinct nucleotide sequences in the sample also encode this CDR3. The genes are TRBV20-1 and TRBJ1-6, with TRBD1 as a possible D gene (6 bases). This CDR3 has 13 residues. The V end was cut by 3 bases, the J end by 10 bases, with 13 bases between. The germline V gene encodes CDR1 DFQATT and CDR2 SNEGSKA (reference sequence). The CDR3 coding sequence is TGCAGTGCTAGTCAGGGGAGAGGGTCACCCCTCCACTTT. Translating gives CSASQGRGSPLHF.

The genes are TRBV15 and TRBJ1-5, with D unclear. Trimming cost V 1 base and J 4 bases, with 14 bases left between them. The CDR3 is 16 residues long. The germline gives CDR1 LNHNV, CDR2 YYDKDF (reference sequence). This CDR3 is CATSRAEGLGNQPQHF. CDR3 nucleotide sequence: TGTGCCACCAGCAGAGCTGAGGGCCTTGGAAATCAGCCCCAGCATTTT.

This clone was recorded once. The rearrangement uses TRBV2 and TRBJ1-5; D not resolved. Trimming shortened V by 8 bases and J by 9 bases, and 11 bases separated the two germline ends. Germline V gene sequence: CDR1 SNHLY, CDR2 FYNNEI. This CDR3 contains 11 residues. The CDR3 coding sequence is TGTGCCAGCGGCCAATTGTGGCCCCAGCATTTT. It yields the protein CASGQLWPQHF.

The rearrangement joins TRBV6-5 to TRBJ1-2, with 10 bases that match TRBD1. Looked up from germline, CDR1 is MNHEY and CDR2 is SVGAGI. The CDR3 runs to 13 residues. Losses at the gene ends were 11 bases for V and 3 bases for J; bases not matched to a gene: 6. CDR3 region: CAGGQGPYYGYTF. The CDR3 nucleotides are TGTGCCGGGGGACAGGGGCCTTACTATGGCTACACCTTC.

The rearrangement links TRBV11-2 to TRBJ1-4; D is perhaps TRBD1 (5 bases). Germline CDR1 is SGHAT and CDR2 is FQNNGV. Deletions cut 5 bases from V and 3 bases from J, with 13 bases between. The length of the CDR3 is 15 residues. DNA of the CDR3: TGTGCCAGCAGCCTTCCCGGGGGATCTAATGAAAAACTGTTTTTT. This sequence encodes CASSLPGGSNEKLFF.

There are a few counts of this clone. This chain connects TRBV5-1 to TRBJ2-2; 7 nucleotides agree with TRBD1. V dropped 4 bases and J dropped 3; count of bases not matched to a gene: 6. Per germline, CDR1 SGHRS and CDR2 YFSETQ. This CDR3 region has 15 residues. This CDR3 is CASSQGQTHTGELFF. The CDR3 DNA is TGCGCCAGCAGCCAGGGACAGACCCACACCGGGGAGCTGTTTTTT.

The chain links TRBV30 to TRBJ2-7; 7 positions match TRBD1. The CDR3 has 12 residues. V shed 8 bases and J 0 bases; nucleotides not matched to a gene: 4. Germline assignment: CDR1 GTSNPN and CDR2 SVGIG (reference sequence). Here the CDR3 DNA reads TGTGCCGGAAACAGGGGCTCCTACGAGCAGTACTTC. Encoded protein: CAGNRGSYEQYF.

The J gene is TRBJ1-1, the V gene TRBV19; D gene ambiguous. Germline assignment: CDR1 LNHDA and CDR2 SQIVND (reference sequence). V lost 5 bases to trimming and J lost 1 base, with 8 bases between them. The CDR3 extends over 13 amino acids. The CDR3 DNA reads TGTGCCAGTAGTTTCCCCCAGAACACTGAAGCTTTCTTT. Protein sequence: CASSFPQNTEAFF.

The chain couples TRBV9 to TRBJ2-6, with TRBD1 identical over 7 bases. The CDR3 sequence is 18 residues long. Germline lookup yields CDR1 SGDLS and CDR2 YYNGEE. V was pared by 4 bases and J by 0 bases, with 10 bases of the junction left unmatched. CDR3: CASSLGQAGPSGANVLTF. In DNA, the CDR3 is TGTGCCAGCAGCCTCGGACAGGCCGGTCCCTCTGGGGCCAACGTCCTGACTTTC.

The chain employs TRBV11-2 and TRBJ2-3, with 7 bases lining up with TRBD2. The CDR3 loop spans 17 amino acids. CDR1 is SGHAT, CDR2 FQNNGV, per germline. The trim removed 5 bases at V and 3 bases at J, leaving 14 bases unmatched. The CDR3, as DNA: TGTGCCAGCAGCCCCCTTTCGGTGCGGGAGTGGACAGATACGCAGTATTTT. This codes for CASSPLSVREWTDTQYF.

V gene TRBV5-5 combines with J gene TRBJ2-5; 8 bases agree with TRBD2. This CDR3 has 15 residues. Germline V CDR1 and CDR2: SGHKS, YYEKEE (reference sequence). The V and J ends lost 0 bases and 3 bases, in that order; junction bases with no gene match: 4. This chain's CDR3 is CASSLDTSGKETQYF. CDR3 DNA sequence: TGTGCCAGCAGCTTGGATACTAGCGGAAAAGAGACCCAGTACTTC.

This clone was recorded a few times. The chain links TRBV6-5 to TRBJ1-6; TRBD1 is a possible D gene (5 bases). V lost 0 bases, J lost 10 bases, and 13 bases lay in between. The germline V gene encodes CDR1 MNHEY and CDR2 SVGAGI. CDR3 length: 15 residues. The CDR3 region has the DNA TGTGCCAGCAGTTACTCGGGGGGGGTTCTCTCACCCCTCCACTTT. Amino acids: CASSYSGGVLSPLHF.

The V gene is TRBV6-6, the J gene TRBJ2-7; TRBD2 is a possible D gene (6 bases). The CDR3 covers 15 residues. From germline, CDR1 is MNHNY and CDR2 SVGAGI (reference sequence). The V end lost 6 bases, the J end lost 2 bases, and 17 bases lay between the germline ends. This chain's CDR3 is CASSPGDSGTYEQYF. CDR3 nucleotides: TGTGCCAGCAGCCCCGGGGATAGCGGTACCTACGAGCAGTACTTC.